The T cell receptor (beta chain) under discussion was sequenced for a study of prognosis after radiotherapy for stage I lung cancer. Whole-study context: The study enrolled some 12 men and five or six women as patients, aged about 53 to 84 with a median of about 73 years.

Whole-study results and caveats: The study found lower Shannon entropy after stereotactic body radiation therapy in patients who developed distant metastases. With medians of about 10,000 versus 6,900, unique TCR clone counts fell after stereotactic body radiation therapy. It is unknown whether the expanded TCR clones recognize the tumor.

Genomic DNA was the source, and TCR beta CDR3 was amplified from it by two-round multiplex PCR. Primers (each specific to one TRBV or TRBJ gene) were used in first-round PCR. TCRdb fed the multiplex PCR reads into MiXCR, producing one record per CDR3 protein. The table has about 35,000 distinct CDR3 sequences, approximately 29% seen once; the top ten hold 25% to 30%. CDR1 and CDR2 (germline): DFQATT, SNEGSKA (reference sequence). The V and J ends lost 1 base and 3 bases, in that order; junction bases with no gene match: 11. The CDR3 has 17 residues. This clonotype was counted many times. Its antigen is undetermined.

The source of this sequence is a donor aged 50 or older with non-small cell lung cancer. This specimen consisted of PBMCs, obtained before or after stereotactic body radiation therapy (not recorded which). V usage is TRBV20-1 and J usage is TRBJ1-5; 8 bases match TRBD1. CDR3: CSARGNPGGDHNQPQHF. The CDR3 DNA sequence: TGCAGTGCTAGAGGCAACCCAGGGGGCGACCACAATCAGCCCCAGCATTTT.